Each of the 4 T cell receptor beta chains below was sequenced from the same sample in a study of T cell responses to AZD1222 COVID-19 vaccine. The protocol was immunoSEQ multiplex PCR, while the TCRdb copy is restricted to in-frame clones and leaves out a portion. Among about 85,000 clones listed, around 85% were seen once. Specimen: peripheral blood, collected 28 days after the second AZD1222 dose. These TCRs come from an adult who received the AZD1222 COVID-19 vaccine.

The chain employs TRBV6-5 and TRBJ2-5; 7 bases align to TRBD2. The CDR3 runs 13 residues. V was clipped by 11 bases and J by 1 base; unmatched bases: 7. CDR1 MNHEY and CDR2 SVGAGI come from the germline V gene. The CDR3 region has the DNA TGTGCCGGCGGGGGAGGGGCCCAAGAGACCCAGTACTTC. This codes for CAGGGGAQETQYF.

J is TRBJ2-7 and V is TRBV4-3; D gene unclear. The CDR3 extends over 13 amino acids. V was clipped by 4 bases and J by 2 bases, with 9 bases between them. Germline CDR1 and CDR2: LGHNA and YSLEER. CDR3 in amino acids: CASSPDGTYEQYF. The DNA for the CDR3 is TGCGCCAGCAGCCCGGACGGCACCTACGAGCAGTACTTC.

The V call is TRBV15, the J call TRBJ2-1; no definite D call. The CDR3 is 12 amino acids. Between the trimmed V and J ends, which lost 8 bases and 3 bases, there was a span of 8 bases. Germline-derived CDR1 and CDR2 are LNHNV and YYDKDF (reference sequence). The CDR3 DNA sequence: TGTGCCACCTCCGGGCACTACAATGAGCAGTTCTTC. Residues: CATSGHYNEQFF.

The chain is built from TRBV5-1 and TRBJ2-5; TRBD2 is a possible D gene (6 bases). Germline CDR1 reads SGHRS; CDR2 reads YFSETQ. This CDR3 is built from 15 residues. Trimming took 4 bases from V and 0 from J, leaving 13 bases between them. The CDR3 loop reads CASSPGTQYQETQYF. The CDR3 bases are TGCGCCAGCAGCCCGGGGACTCAGTACCAAGAGACCCAGTACTTC.